This T cell receptor beta chain came from a study of cytomegalovirus exposure and HLA in healthy donors. This clone was picked up a small number of times. The antigen is not known. Healthy people donating bone marrow made up the donors. Study-level results: A few of the chains that were CMV-associated were confirmed in vitro to be specific for CMV antigens. Around 18,000 TCR beta sequences were associated with HLA alleles at 0.05 false discovery rate in a later analysis.

Amplification used 60 Vbeta primers and 13 Jbeta primers. Original processing notes: Later work found around 72 million unique TCR beta chains, with approximately 12 million shared. Data came from immunoSEQ multiplex PCR; TCRdb stores just in-frame clones and leaves some out. V and J calls plus clone size are reproduced from that table; the DNA served to infer D and trimming. Among some 150,000 clones listed, about 9.1% were seen once. Germline values: CDR1 SGHRS, CDR2 YFSETQ. This CDR3 has 16 amino acids. The junction had 3 bases not matched to a gene; V was cut back by 0 bases and J by 0 bases. The chain joins TRBV5-1 to TRBJ1-1; 9 nucleotides align to TRBD1. The sequence derives from a woman between 35 and 50 years old in good health and CMV-seropositive. Specimen: PBMCs. The CDR3 DNA reads as TGCGCCAGCAGCTTGGGGACAGGGGTGTTGAACACTGAAGCTTTCTTT. This gives the protein CASSLGTGVLNTEAFF.